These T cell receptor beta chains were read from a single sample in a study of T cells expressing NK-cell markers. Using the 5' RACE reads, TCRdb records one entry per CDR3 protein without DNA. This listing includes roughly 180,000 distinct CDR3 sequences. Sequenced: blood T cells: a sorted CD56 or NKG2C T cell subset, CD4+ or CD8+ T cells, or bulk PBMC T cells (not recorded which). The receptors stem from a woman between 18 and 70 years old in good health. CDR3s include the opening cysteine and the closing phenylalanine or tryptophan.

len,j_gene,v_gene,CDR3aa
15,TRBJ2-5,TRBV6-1,CASSDRFGGGETQYF
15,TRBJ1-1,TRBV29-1,CSVEDRLRMNTEAFF
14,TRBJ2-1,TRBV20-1,CSARERGTLNEQFF
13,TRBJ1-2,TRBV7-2,CASSPRQSGGYTF
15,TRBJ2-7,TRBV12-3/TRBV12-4,CASSYLAGGQDEQYF
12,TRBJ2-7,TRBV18,CASSPSGIGQYF
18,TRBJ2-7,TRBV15,CATSRDGIGLGLGDEQYF
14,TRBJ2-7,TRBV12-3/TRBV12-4,CASSRSGQAYEQYF
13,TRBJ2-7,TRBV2,CASWTGNSYEQYF
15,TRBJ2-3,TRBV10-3,CAISEGRESTDTQYF
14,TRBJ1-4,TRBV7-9,CASSLTELLEKLFF
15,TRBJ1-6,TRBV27,CASRTGTGYNSPLHF
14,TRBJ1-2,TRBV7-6,CASSLGQGAGGYTF
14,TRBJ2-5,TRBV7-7,CASSSNRGRETQYF
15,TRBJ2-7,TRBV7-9,CASSLAGGLGYEQYF
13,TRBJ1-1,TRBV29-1,CSVGTGTEGEAFF
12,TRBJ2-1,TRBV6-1,CASGGALHEQFF
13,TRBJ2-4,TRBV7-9,CASSFIAKNIQYF
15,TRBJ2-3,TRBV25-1,CASSALSGSWDTQYF
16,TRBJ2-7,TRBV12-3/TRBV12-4,CASSFGGWGISYEQYF
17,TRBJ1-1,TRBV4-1,CASSQDGWGAEDTEAFF
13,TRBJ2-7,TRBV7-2,CASSIGQGYEQYF
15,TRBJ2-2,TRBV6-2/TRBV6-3,CASSYSGGNTGELFF
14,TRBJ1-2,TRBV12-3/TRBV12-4,CASSTNRANYGYTF
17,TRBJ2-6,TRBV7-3,CASSSLVAVSGANVLTF
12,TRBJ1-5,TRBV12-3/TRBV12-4,CASGFPNQPQHF
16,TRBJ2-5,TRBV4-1,CASSLTGSGGKETQYF
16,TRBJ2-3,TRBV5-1,CASSLDRVGSTDTQYF
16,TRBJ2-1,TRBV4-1,CASSQVQKRATNEQFF
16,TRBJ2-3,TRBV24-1,CATSAGVAGGTDTQYF
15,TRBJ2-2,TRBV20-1,CSASAGTRAAGELFF
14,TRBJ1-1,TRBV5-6,CASSVQRVNTEAFF
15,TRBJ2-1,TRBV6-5,CASSSGLGRDNEQFF
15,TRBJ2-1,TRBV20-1,CSAHLSIAGDIEQFF
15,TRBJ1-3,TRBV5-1,CASKDLKGSGNTIYF
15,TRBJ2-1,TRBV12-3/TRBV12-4,CASSLSGFTYNEQFF
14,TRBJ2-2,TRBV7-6,CASSLLSYTGELFF
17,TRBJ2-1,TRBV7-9,CASRAGLAGGDFNEQFF
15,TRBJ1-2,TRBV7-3,CASSPHRVGNYGYTF
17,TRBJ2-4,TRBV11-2,CASSSTTEILAKNIQYF
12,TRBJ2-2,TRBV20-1,CSAGSGAGELFF
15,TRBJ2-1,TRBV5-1,CASSLVGVGSNEQFF
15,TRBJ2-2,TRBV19,CASSDGRANTGELFF
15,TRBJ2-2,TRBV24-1,CATSDRGQGAEELFF
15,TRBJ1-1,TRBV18,CASSPQISGDGEAFF